This T cell receptor beta chain was recorded in a study of read filtering for tumor transcriptome and immune sequencing. Study-level information: Patients were 17 to 20 male and roughly 15 female, mean age approximately 60 years, range roughly 45 to 85. Revised staging placed roughly eight patients in R-ISS I, 15 to 20 in II, 6 or 7 in III. Study conclusions and caveats: RNA-seq captured clonotypes less deeply and reliably than IR-seq.

The sample holds a few counts of this clonotype. Antigen specificity is unknown. The germline gives CDR1 MNHNS, CDR2 SASEGT. Trimming removed 7 bases from V and 0 bases from J, with 20 bases in between. The CDR3 is made up of 17 amino acids. Molecular barcoded adaptors covering alpha/delta and beta/gamma chains were used on roughly 400 ng RNA. TCRdb processed the reads anew with MiXCR; each CDR3 protein has one entry. The data show about 130,000 distinct CDR3 sequences, 13% seen once. Bone marrow was sampled from every patient at the time of active disease. Sequencing was done on a sample of a population of CD138-negative cells sorted from bone marrow. This receptor was taken from a donor at least 40 years old with multiple myeloma. The chain recombines TRBV6-1 with TRBJ2-3, with a tentative D call TRBD2 (6 bases). The CDR3 region is CASTSGSAGPSTDTQYF. The CDR3 DNA reads TGTGCCAGCACCTCGGGGTCGGCGGGACCCAGCACAGATACGCAGTATTTT.